A selection of T cell receptor beta chains follows, all from one sample in a study of identical twins. TCRdb reprocessed the 5' RACE reads via MiXCR and lists one record per CDR3 protein. The table shows 1.5 million to 2 million distinct CDR3 sequences, with 32% occurring only once. What was sequenced was cord blood. Source of these receptors: a newborn girl in good health. CDR3s leave out the opening cysteine and the closing phenylalanine or tryptophan. Clone size is stated in some rows and not others, as once, few, many or a class when expanded.

TRBV2	-	TRBJ2-1	ASSLIAGRVNEQF
TRBV5-1	-	TRBJ2-1	ASSSRGQVHEQF
TRBV6-2/TRBV6-3	-	TRBJ2-1	ASSWDGGGEQF
TRBV5-1	-	TRBJ2-3	ASTRGDTRTDTQY
TRBV20-1	-	TRBJ1-6	SASETGSPLH
TRBV10-1	many	TRBJ2-7	ASSDRGSYEQY
TRBV7-9	few	TRBJ2-4	ASSLGSLRLVAKNIQY
TRBV2	-	TRBJ1-6	ASSGTGGDNSLLH
TRBV27	many	TRBJ2-5	ASSSYRKETQY
TRBV6-6	few	TRBJ1-2	ASSADSVANYGYT
TRBV9	-	TRBJ1-2	ASAEGLHGYT
TRBV4-2	-	TRBJ2-7	TSSQELAGPYEQY
TRBV6-5	few	TRBJ2-5	ASSRTRGLAETQY
TRBV11-2	-	TRBJ2-7	ASSFVQDTGRYEQY
TRBV20-1	-	TRBJ2-3	SAGDPHTDTQY
TRBV19	-	TRBJ1-5	ASSKLSQGAYQPQH
TRBV6-5	-	TRBJ2-1	ASSYSRTDYNEQF
TRBV14	many	TRBJ2-3	ASSQDSSGRDTQY
TRBV29-1	-	TRBJ1-1	SVDRFRGPNTEAF
TRBV19	-	TRBJ2-3	ASSIGTYTDTQY
TRBV5-6	few	TRBJ2-5	ASSLVTGKSTQY
TRBV4-2	-	TRBJ1-4	ASSRDRVLDEKLF
TRBV20-1	-	TRBJ2-6	SALRGQRILRGANVLT